The 6 T cell receptor beta chains below were found in one sample sequenced in a study of blood T cell repertoires in COVID-19. Sequencing was performed with immunoSEQ multiplex PCR; in TCRdb, only in-frame clones are kept and a portion is missing. The sample lists 250,000 or so clones; over 65% were seen once. Sequencing was done on a sample of peripheral blood. The receptor set was obtained from an elderly woman with acute or convalescent COVID-19.

A few counts support this clone. The chain couples TRBV10-2 to TRBJ1-2; no clear D. The V end lost 4 bases, the J end lost 2 bases, and 11 bases lay between the germline ends. CDR1 is WSHSY and CDR2 is SAAADI in the germline V gene. CDR3 length: 14 residues. CDR3 residues: CASSGAASNYGYTF. CDR3 in DNA: TGCGCCAGCAGTGGGGCAGCCTCCAACTATGGCTACACCTTC.

The chain joins TRBV6-6 to TRBJ1-6; a weak D match, TRBD1 (6 bases). The V end lost 2 bases, the J end lost 6 bases, and 14 bases lay between the germline ends. This CDR3 region has 16 residues. Germline loops: CDR1 MNHNY, CDR2 SVGAGI (reference sequence). The CDR3 reads CASSYDARGINSPLHF. The CDR3 coding sequence is TGTGCCAGCAGTTACGACGCCAGGGGAATTAATTCACCCCTCCACTTT.

V usage is TRBV25-1 and J usage is TRBJ1-2; possibly TRBD1 for D (6 bases). V lost 3 bases to trimming and J lost 2 bases, with 10 bases between them. Germline CDR1 is MGHDK and CDR2 is SYGVNS. There are 14 residues in the CDR3. The CDR3, as DNA: TGTGCCAGCAGTGACCAGGGGTGGAACTATGGCTACACCTTC. Translating it yields CASSDQGWNYGYTF.

The gene calls are TRBV30 and TRBJ1-5; D is unresolved. The V end lost 0 bases, the J end lost 0 bases, and 6 bases lay between the germline ends. The CDR3 is 14 residues long. Germline V gives CDR1 GTSNPN, CDR2 SVGIG (reference sequence). CDR3 in DNA: TGTGCCTGGAGTGTGGCTCTTAGCAATCAGCCCCAGCATTTT. This encodes CAWSVALSNQPQHF.

There are a few counts of this clone. The V call is TRBV6-2 or TRBV6-3, the J call TRBJ2-7; a possible D gene is TRBD2 (6 bases). V was trimmed by 2 bases and J by 4 bases, leaving 12 bases between them. Germline CDR1 reads MNHEY; CDR2 reads SVGEGT. The CDR3 contains 14 residues. In DNA form, the CDR3 reads TGTGCCAGCAGTTACGGACTACAGCGTTACGAGCAGTACTTC. Protein product: CASSYGLQRYEQYF.

The V call is TRBV29-1, the J call TRBJ1-4; D is perhaps TRBD1 (6 bases). Germline V gene lookup returns CDR1 SQVTM and CDR2 ANQGSEA. CDR3 length equals 13 residues. The CDR3 sequence: CAAGGAGWEKLFF. DNA for the CDR3: TGCGCAGCGGGGGGGGCAGGCTGGGAAAAACTGTTTTTT.